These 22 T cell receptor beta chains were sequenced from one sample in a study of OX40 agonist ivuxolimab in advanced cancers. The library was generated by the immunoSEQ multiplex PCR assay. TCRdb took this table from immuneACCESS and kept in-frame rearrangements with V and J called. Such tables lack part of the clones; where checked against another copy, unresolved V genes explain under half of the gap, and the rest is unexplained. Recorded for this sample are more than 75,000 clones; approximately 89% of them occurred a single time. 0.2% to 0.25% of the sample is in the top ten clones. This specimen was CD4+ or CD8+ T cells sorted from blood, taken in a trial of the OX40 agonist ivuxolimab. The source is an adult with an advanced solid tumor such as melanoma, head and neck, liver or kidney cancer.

In nucleotides, the CDR3 is TGTGCCAGCAGTCGAGGGTCACTAAGCGCTGAAGCTTTCTTT. Protein sequence: CASSRGSLSAEAFF. The J gene is TRBJ1-1, the V gene TRBV2, with D unclear. The ends were cut back, 5 bases at V and 6 bases at J, with 16 bases in the middle. This CDR3 has 14 residues. Germline V lookup: CDR1 SNHLY, CDR2 FYNNEI.

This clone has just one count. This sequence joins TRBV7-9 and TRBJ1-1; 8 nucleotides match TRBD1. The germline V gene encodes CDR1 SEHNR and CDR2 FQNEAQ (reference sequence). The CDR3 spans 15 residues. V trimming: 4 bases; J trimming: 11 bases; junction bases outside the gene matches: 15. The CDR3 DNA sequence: TGTGCCAGCAGCTCGTCCATTAAGCAGGGGGCCGGGGCTTTCTTT. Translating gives CASSSSIKQGAGAFF.

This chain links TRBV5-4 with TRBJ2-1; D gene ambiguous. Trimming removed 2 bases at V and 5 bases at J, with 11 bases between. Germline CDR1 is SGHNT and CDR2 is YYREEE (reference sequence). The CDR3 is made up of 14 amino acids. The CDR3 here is CASSFKARDNEQFF. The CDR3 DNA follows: TGTGCCAGCAGCTTTAAGGCTAGAGACAATGAGCAGTTCTTC.

This CDR3 is CASSPPKASGRAYNEQFF. For the CDR3, the DNA is TGTGCCAGCTCACCACCGAAAGCTAGCGGGAGGGCCTACAATGAGCAGTTCTTC. This sequence joins TRBV18 and TRBJ2-1, with 12 bases that match TRBD2. From germline, CDR1 is KGHSH and CDR2 LQKENI. The V gene end was trimmed by 0 bases and the J gene end by 2 bases; junction bases not matched to a gene: 5. The CDR3 is made up of 18 amino acids.

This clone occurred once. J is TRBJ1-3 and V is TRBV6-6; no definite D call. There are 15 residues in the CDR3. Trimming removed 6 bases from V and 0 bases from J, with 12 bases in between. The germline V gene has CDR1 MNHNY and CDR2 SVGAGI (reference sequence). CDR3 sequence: CASRSLQHSGNTIYF. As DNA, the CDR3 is TGTGCCAGCAGATCCCTGCAGCACTCTGGAAACACCATATATTTT.

CDR3 sequence (DNA): TGTGCCAGCAGCCCCGGGACCCCGGGCTCACCCCTCCACTTT. Encoded protein: CASSPGTPGSPLHF. The chain combines TRBV6-6 with TRBJ1-6, with D maybe TRBD1 (5 bases). From germline, CDR1 is MNHNY and CDR2 SVGAGI (reference sequence). The CDR3 covers 14 residues. With 6 bases removed from V and 10 bases from J, the gap between germline ends came to 16 bases.

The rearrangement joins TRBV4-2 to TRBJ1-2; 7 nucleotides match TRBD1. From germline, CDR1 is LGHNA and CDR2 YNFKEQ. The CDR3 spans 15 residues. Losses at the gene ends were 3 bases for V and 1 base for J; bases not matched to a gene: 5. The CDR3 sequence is CASSQGGQSNYGYTF. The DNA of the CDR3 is TGTGCCAGCAGCCAGGGGGGACAGAGTAACTATGGCTACACCTTC.

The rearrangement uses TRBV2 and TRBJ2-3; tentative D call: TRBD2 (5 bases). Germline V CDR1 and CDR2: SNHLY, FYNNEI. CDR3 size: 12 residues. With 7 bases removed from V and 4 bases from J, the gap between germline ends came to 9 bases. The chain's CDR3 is CASKRLADTQYF. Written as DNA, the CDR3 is TGTGCCAGCAAGCGGTTAGCAGATACGCAGTATTTT.

In DNA form, the CDR3 reads TGTGCCAGCAGCCGGACAGGGTCCGGGGAGCAGTACTTC. Amino acid sequence: CASSRTGSGEQYF. This chain joins TRBV5-6 and TRBJ2-7; TRBD1 matches 8 bases. CDR1 SGHDT and CDR2 YYEEEE come from the germline V gene. The CDR3 length is 13 residues. After removal of 4 bases from V and 7 bases from J, the junction contained 7 bases not matched to a gene. Looking up the rest from reference TRBV5-6 and TRBJ2-7 gives the full variable domain: DAGVTQSPTHLIKTRGQQVTLRCSPKSGHDTVSWYQQALGQGPQFIFQYYEEEERQRGNFPDRFSGHQFPNYSSELNVNALLLGDSALYLCASSRTGSGEQYFGPGTRLTVT.

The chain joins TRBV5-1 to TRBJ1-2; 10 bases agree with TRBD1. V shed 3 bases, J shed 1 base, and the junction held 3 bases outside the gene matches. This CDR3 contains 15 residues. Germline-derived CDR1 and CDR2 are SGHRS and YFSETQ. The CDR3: CASSWRTGGNYGYTF. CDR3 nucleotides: TGCGCCAGCAGCTGGCGGACAGGGGGTAACTATGGCTACACCTTC.

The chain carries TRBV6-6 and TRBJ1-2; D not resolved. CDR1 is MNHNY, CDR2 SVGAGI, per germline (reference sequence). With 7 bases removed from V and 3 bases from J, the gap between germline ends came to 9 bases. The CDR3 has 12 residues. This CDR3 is CASTDTDYGYTF. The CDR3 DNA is TGTGCCAGCACCGACACCGACTATGGCTACACCTTC.

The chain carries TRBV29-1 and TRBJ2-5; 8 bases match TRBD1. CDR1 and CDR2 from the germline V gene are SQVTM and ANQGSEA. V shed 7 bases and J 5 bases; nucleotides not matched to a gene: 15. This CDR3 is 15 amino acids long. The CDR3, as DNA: TGCAGCGCCAGGGACAGGCATCCTACCCAGGAGACCCAGTACTTC. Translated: CSARDRHPTQETQYF.

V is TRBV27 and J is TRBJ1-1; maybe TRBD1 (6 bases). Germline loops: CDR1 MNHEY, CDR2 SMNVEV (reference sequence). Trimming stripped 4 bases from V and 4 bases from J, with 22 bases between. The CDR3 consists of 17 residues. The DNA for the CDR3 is TGTGCCAGCAGTTCCGGGGGGTTTTTCCGGGACACCACTGAAGCTTTCTTT. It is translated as CASSSGGFFRDTTEAFF.

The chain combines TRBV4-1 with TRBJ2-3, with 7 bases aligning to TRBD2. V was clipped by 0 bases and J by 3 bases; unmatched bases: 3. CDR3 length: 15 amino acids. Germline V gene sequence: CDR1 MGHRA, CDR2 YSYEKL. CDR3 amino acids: CASSQEQGGTDTQYF. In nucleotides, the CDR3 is TGCGCCAGCAGCCAAGAGCAGGGAGGGACAGATACGCAGTATTTT.

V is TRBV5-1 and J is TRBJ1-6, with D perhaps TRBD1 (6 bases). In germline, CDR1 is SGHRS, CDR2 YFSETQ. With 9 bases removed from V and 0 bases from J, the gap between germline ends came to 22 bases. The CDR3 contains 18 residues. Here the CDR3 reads CANHPMTGSSSYNSPLHF. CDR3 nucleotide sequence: TGCGCCAACCACCCAATGACAGGCTCGAGCTCCTATAATTCACCCCTCCACTTT. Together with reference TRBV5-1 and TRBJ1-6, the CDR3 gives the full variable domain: KAGVTQTPRYLIKTRGQQVTLSCSPISGHRSVSWYQQTPGQGLQFLFEYFSETQRNKGNFPGRFSGRQFSNSRSEMNVSTLELGDSALYLCANHPMTGSSSYNSPLHFGNGTRLTVT.

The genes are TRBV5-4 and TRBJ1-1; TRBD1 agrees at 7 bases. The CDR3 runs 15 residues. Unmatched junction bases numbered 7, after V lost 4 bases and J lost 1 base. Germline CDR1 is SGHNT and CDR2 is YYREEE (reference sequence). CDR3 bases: TGTGCCAGCAGCGTTCCAAGACAGGGGAACACTGAAGCTTTCTTT. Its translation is CASSVPRQGNTEAFF. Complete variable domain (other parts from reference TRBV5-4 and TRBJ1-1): ETGVTQSPTHLIKTRGQQVTLRCSSQSGHNTVSWYQQALGQGPQFIFQYYREEENGRGNFPPRFSGLQFPNYSSELNVNALELDDSALYLCASSVPRQGNTEAFFGQGTRLTVV.

The CDR3 protein is CASSLFRRGVSYNEQFF. The CDR3 DNA follows: TGTGCCAGCAGCTTATTCCGCAGGGGAGTCTCCTACAATGAGCAGTTCTTC. V and J are TRBV7-2 and TRBJ2-1; maybe TRBD1 (6 bases). V was pared by 2 bases and J by 0 bases, with 14 bases between. Per germline, CDR1 SGHTA and CDR2 FQGNSA. This CDR3 has 17 residues.

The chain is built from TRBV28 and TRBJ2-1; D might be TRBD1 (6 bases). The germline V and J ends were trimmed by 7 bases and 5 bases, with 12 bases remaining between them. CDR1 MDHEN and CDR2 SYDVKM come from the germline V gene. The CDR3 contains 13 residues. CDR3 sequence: CASINRENNEQFF. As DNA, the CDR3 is TGTGCCAGCATTAACAGGGAAAACAATGAGCAGTTCTTC.

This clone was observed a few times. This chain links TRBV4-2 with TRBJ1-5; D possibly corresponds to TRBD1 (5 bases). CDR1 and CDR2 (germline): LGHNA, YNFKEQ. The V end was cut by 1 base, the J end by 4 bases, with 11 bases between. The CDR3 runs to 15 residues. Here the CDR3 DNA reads TGTGCCAGCAGCCAAGGGCCAGGGAGTAATCAGCCCCAGCATTTT. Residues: CASSQGPGSNQPQHF.

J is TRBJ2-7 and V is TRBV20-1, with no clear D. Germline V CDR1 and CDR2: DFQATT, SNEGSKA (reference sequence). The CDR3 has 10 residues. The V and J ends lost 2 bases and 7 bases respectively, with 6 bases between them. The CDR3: CSARWGEQYF. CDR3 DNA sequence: TGCAGTGCTAGATGGGGAGAGCAGTACTTC.

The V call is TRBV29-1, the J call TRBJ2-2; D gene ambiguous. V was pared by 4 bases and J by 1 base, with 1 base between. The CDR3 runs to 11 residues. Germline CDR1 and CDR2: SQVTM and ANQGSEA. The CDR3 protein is CSVGNTGELFF. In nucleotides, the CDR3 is TGCAGCGTTGGGAACACCGGGGAGCTGTTTTTT.

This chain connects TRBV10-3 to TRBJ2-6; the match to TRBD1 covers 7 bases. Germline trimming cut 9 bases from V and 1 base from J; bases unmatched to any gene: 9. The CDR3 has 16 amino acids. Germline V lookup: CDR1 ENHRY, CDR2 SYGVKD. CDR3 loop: CAIPRDSLSGANVLTF. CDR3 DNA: TGTGCCATACCCCGGGACAGCCTATCTGGGGCCAACGTCCTGACTTTC.